The entry below describes one T cell receptor (beta chain). This clone was seen a single time. Its cognate antigen has yet to be identified. The record has no base qualities; no much larger clone is one base away. This sample was included in a study of radiotherapy plus CTLA-4 blockade in lung cancer (dated by TCRdb to 2016 to 2018). Study-wide context: Among enrolled patients, about 17% had an objective response and around 33% reached disease control. The study at large found these results: TCR clones derived from tumors expanded in peripheral blood after treatment with radiotherapy and ipilimumab. Early dynamic changes in blood T cell clones, together with increased serum interferon-beta after radiation, were reported as the strongest predictors of response.

The study tested focal radiation therapy combined with CTLA-4 blockade (ipilimumab) in patients with chemo-refractory metastatic non-small-cell lung cancer. The CDR3, from cysteine to phenylalanine, totals 14 residues. The retained sequence is limited to the CDR3, 42 bases, with the frame set at the first base. The germline V gene supplies CDR1 MDHEN and CDR2 SYDVKM. V is pared back by 6 bases and J by 2 bases, with 11 bases lying between the germline termini. Receptor amplification or capture employed the immunoSEQ multiplex PCR assay. Here the immuneACCESS table is served through TCRdb, limited to in-frame sequences with V and J called. Missing clones are a known gap in these copies; in checked studies unresolved V genes cover under half, and the rest lacks a known reason. This sample has fewer than 150,000 clones in its table, and approximately 84% of those were observed once. Approximately 5% of the sample comes from the top ten.

Here the chain combines TRBV28 and TRBJ1-5; the D gene identity is not certain. This specimen was peripheral blood, taken from a patient treated with radiotherapy plus ipilimumab. This clonotype originated in a human donor with non-small cell lung cancer who had a partial response to radiotherapy plus ipilimumab. The DNA reads TGTGCCAGCAGGCATGAGGTGCGCAATCAGCCCCAGCATTTT. Its protein is CASRHEVRNQPQHF. The variable domain in full, with residues beyond the CDR3 obtained from the reference TRBV28 and TRBJ1-5 genes, is DVKVTQSSRYLVKRTGEKVFLECVQDMDHENMFWYRQDPGLGLRLIYFSYDVKMKEKGDIPEGYSVSREKKERFSLILESASTNQTSMYLCASRHEVRNQPQHFGDGTRLSIL.